A single T cell receptor (beta chain) is shown here with its context. This sample is drawn from a study of blood T cell repertoires in COVID-19. Study as a whole: Samples of COVID-19 (acute and convalescent) were obtained from the United States, Italy and Spain.

The study drew participants aged about 18 to 89 years from 20 to 30 US areas. The recovered donors of Cohort 3 showed two negative PCRs, clearance, or symptom resolution. Assay used: immunoSEQ multiplex PCR; TCRdb lists only in-frame clones, some missing. The table has over 200,000 clones, roughly 85% seen once. This CDR3 contains 17 residues. CDR1 and CDR2 (germline): MNHNY, SVGAGI (reference sequence). V lost 5 bases to trimming and J lost 2 bases, with 21 bases between them. This clonotype was sampled from a man aged 25-45 years who had recovered from COVID-19. The chain joins TRBV6-6 to TRBJ2-5; D possibly corresponds to TRBD2 (6 bases). Sequenced sample: PBMCs or T cells enriched from blood (not recorded which). This CDR3 is CASSRIPAGTIQETQYF. CDR3 DNA: TGTGCCAGCAGTCGAATCCCTGCGGGAACGATACAAGAGACCCAGTACTTC.